Sequencing of this T cell receptor (beta chain) was carried out in a study of long-term antiretroviral therapy in people with HIV. With regard to this clone: Its cognate antigen is unknown.

CDR3 length: 13 amino acids. V was pared by 3 bases and J by 7 bases, with 10 bases between. Per the germline V gene, CDR1 is MDHEN and CDR2 is SYDVKM. The assay used was immunoSEQ (version v3.0), run at survey level. TCRdb keeps only in-frame clones here, not all; method: immunoSEQ multiplex PCR. The profile shows about 24,000 clones, roughly 94% of them singletons. General observations from the study: Comparison with controls showed narrower CDR3 length ranges in HIV repertoires.

The source of this sequence is a woman in her 50s with HIV. The rearrangement joins TRBV28 to TRBJ2-1; TRBD1 might be the D (6 bases). Sequencing used unsorted PBMCs, obtained about 4.7 years after starting antiretroviral therapy. CDR3 in DNA: TGTGCCAGCAGTTTCCGGACAGATAATGAGCAGTTCTTC. As protein: CASSFRTDNEQFF.